This T cell receptor beta chain was found in a study of blood T cell repertoires in COVID-19. The authors' processing: Reference gene primers were amplified, and this amplification served to estimate nucleated cell counts. Libraries were prepared by immunoSEQ multiplex PCR; TCRdb keeps only in-frame clonotypes and omits some of them. Clone size and the V and J calls come from that table; the DNA yielded D and trimming. The data show approximately 280,000 clones, with approximately 78% seen just once and 5% held by the top ten. This CDR3 has 14 residues. The germline CDR1 and CDR2 sequences are SGHTA and FQGNSA. V lost 3 bases to trimming and J lost 6 bases, with 14 bases between them.

The clonotype originates from a man aged 35-49 years who had been exposed to COVID-19. This rearrangement joins TRBV7-2 to TRBJ1-2; D is possibly TRBD1 (6 bases). The sample comprised PBMCs or T cells enriched from blood (not recorded which). The CDR3 region has the DNA TGTGCCAGCAGCTTGGGGCAGGGGAGAGATGGCTACACCTTC. Amino acids: CASSLGQGRDGYTF.